This TCR beta chain was profiled in a study of T cell repertoires in cytomegalovirus infection. At the level of the study: As its CMV epitopes, the study selected recently identified HLA-C-restricted and well-studied HLA-B-restricted targets.

Study-wide results and caveats: The response measured ex vivo was dominated by TCR beta clonotypes (HLA-C-restricted and CMV-specific).

This clonotype was counted at least ten times. Its antigen is currently unknown. The CDR3 contains 15 residues. The V end lost 1 base, the J end lost 1 base, and 8 bases lay between the germline ends. Per the germline V gene, CDR1 is SGHTA and CDR2 is FQGNSA. One entry per CDR3 protein results from TCRdb running MiXCR on the reads. The repertoire holds fewer than 900,000 distinct CDR3 sequences, 25% to 30% seen once, with around 13% in the top ten. The chain combines TRBV7-2 with TRBJ1-5; D is ambiguous. The TCR originated in a human donor in good health (CMV status not recorded). Some clones in this sample may be carry-over from other donors' samples. The specimen was cultured CD8+ T cells from PBMCs, collected from culture after CMV antigen stimulation. The CDR3: CASSLEILSNQPQHF. DNA of the CDR3: TGTGCCAGCAGCTTAGAAATCTTGAGCAATCAGCCCCAGCATTTT.